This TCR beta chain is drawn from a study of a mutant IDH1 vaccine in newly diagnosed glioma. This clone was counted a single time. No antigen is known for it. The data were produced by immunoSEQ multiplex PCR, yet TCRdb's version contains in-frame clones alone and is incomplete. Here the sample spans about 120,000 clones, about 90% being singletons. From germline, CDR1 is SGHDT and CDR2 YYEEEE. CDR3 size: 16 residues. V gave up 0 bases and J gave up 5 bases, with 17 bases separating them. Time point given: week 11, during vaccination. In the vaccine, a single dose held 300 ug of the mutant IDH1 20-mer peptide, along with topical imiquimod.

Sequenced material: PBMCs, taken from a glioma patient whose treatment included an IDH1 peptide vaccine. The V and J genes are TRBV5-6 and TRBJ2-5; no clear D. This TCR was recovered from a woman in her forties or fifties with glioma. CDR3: CASSLAVFMLTETQYF. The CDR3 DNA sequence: TGTGCCAGCAGCTTGGCGGTATTCATGTTGACGGAGACCCAGTACTTC. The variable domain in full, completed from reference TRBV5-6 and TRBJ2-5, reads DAGVTQSPTHLIKTRGQQVTLRCSPKSGHDTVSWYQQALGQGPQFIFQYYEEEERQRGNFPDRFSGHQFPNYSSELNVNALLLGDSALYLCASSLAVFMLTETQYFGPGTRLLVL.